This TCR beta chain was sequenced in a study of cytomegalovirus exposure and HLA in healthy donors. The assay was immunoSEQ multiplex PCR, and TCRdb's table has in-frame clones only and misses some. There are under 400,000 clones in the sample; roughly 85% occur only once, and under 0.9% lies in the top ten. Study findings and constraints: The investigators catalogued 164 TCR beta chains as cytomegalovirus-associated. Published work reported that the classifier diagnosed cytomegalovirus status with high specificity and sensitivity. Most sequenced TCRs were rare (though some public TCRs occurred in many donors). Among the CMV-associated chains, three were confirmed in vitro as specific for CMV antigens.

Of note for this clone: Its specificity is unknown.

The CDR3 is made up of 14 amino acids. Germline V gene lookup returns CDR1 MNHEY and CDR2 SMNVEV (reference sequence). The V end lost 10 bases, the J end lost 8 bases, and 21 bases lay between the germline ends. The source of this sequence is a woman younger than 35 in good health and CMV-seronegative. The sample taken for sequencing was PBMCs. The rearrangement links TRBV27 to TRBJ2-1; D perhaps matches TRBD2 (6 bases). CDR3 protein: CATPARGTPDEQFF. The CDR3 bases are TGTGCCACCCCTGCCCGGGGGACTCCCGATGAGCAGTTCTTC.